This T cell receptor beta chain was identified during a study of T cell changes during pregnancy in multiple sclerosis. The ends lost 6 bases at V and 4 bases at J; junction bases unmatched: 4. Germline CDR1 is MNHEY and CDR2 is SVGAGI. The CDR3 is 13 amino acids. Data came from immunoSEQ multiplex PCR; TCRdb stores just in-frame clones and leaves some out. The table records more than 40,000 clones, roughly 92% of them present only once. The receptor comes from a female donor with multiple sclerosis, enrolled in a pregnancy study. J is TRBJ1-1 and V is TRBV6-5, with 8 bases matching TRBD1. The specimen comprised CD4+ T cells from peripheral blood mononuclear cells, sampled in the third trimester of pregnancy. The CDR3 here is CASRVTGGTEAFF. The CDR3 coding sequence is TGTGCCAGCAGAGTCACAGGGGGCACTGAAGCTTTCTTT.